This paragraph covers one TCR beta chain sequence. These data are taken from a study of blood T cell repertoires in COVID-19. Enrolled during active infection, Seattle patients were then followed longitudinally. Original processing notes: For nucleated cells, counts were estimated from reference gene primer amplification. Generated by immunoSEQ multiplex PCR, the TCRdb table keeps only in-frame clones and is missing some. Clone size and the V and J calls come from that table; the DNA yielded D and trimming. This sample has nearly 95,000 clones, with roughly 70% found just once. This sequence originates from a man between 65 and 80 years old with COVID-19, enrolled during active disease. The specimen was peripheral blood.

CDR3 sequence: CATSRDLGDGYTF. The CDR3 coding sequence is TGTGCCACCAGCAGAGATCTAGGCGACGGCTACACCTTC. This chain connects TRBV15 to TRBJ1-2, with D unclear. Trimming took off 0 bases at V and 8 bases at J, with 10 bases between the two ends. The CDR3 spans 13 residues. In germline, CDR1 is LNHNV, CDR2 YYDKDF (reference sequence).